This T cell receptor beta chain was sequenced in a study of T cells after yellow fever vaccination. Study in general: Fractions low in cell number were prepared with SMART-Seq v4 Ultra Low Input.

TCRdb redid the calling of the 5' RACE reads with MiXCR, one entry per CDR3 protein. The table lists 450,000 to 650,000 distinct CDR3 sequences, about 13% of them singletons. The sequences come from PBMCs, collected on the day of the yellow fever booster vaccination. The receptor comes from a man aged 30 to 45 who received the YFV17D yellow fever vaccine.

CDR3 DNA sequence: TGCGCCAGCAGTGGGAGAGGGACTAGCGGGAGTTATGAGCAGTTCTTC. Protein sequence: CASSGRGTSGSYEQFF. The genes are TRBV10-2 and TRBJ2-1; 14 positions agree with TRBD2. This CDR3 contains 16 residues. V lost 4 bases to trimming and J lost 8 bases; unmatched junction nucleotides: 7. Germline V gene data show CDR1 as WSHSY and CDR2 as SAAADI.